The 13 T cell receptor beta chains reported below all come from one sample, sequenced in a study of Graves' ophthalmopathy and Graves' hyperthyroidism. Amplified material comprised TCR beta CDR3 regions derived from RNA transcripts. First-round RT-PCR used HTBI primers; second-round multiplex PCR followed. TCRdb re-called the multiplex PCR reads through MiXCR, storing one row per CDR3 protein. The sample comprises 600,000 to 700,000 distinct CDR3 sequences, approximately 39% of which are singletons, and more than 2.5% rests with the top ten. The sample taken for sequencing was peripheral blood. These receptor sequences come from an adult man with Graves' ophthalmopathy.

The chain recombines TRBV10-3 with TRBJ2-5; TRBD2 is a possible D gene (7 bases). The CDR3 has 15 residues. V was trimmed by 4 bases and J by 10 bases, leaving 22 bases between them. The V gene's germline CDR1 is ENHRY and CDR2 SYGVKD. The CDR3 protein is CAISGRGGGQEGQYF. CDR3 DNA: TGTGCCATCAGTGGGAGAGGCGGGGGACAAGAGGGCCAGTACTTC.

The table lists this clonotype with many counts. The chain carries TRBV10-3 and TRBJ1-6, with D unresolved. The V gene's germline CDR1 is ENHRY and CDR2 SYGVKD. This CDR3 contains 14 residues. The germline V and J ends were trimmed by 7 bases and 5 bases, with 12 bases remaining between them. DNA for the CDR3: TGTGCCATCAAGGAAGGCAGAGATAATTCACCCCTCCACTTT. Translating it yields CAIKEGRDNSPLHF.

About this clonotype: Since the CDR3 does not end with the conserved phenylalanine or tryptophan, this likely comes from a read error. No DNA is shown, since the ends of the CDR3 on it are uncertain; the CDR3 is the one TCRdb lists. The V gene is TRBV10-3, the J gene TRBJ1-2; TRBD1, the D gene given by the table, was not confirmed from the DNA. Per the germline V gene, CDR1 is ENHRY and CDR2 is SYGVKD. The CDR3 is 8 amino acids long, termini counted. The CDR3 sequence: CASIRDRV.

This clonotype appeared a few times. CDR3 loop: CASSLYRAYEQYF. DNA of the CDR3: TGTGCCAGCAGCTTGTACAGGGCCTACGAGCAGTACTTC. The V call is TRBV5-4, the J call TRBJ2-7; perhaps TRBD1 as D (6 bases). Germline V gives CDR1 SGHNT, CDR2 YYREEE (reference sequence). The CDR3 contains 13 residues. Trimming shortened V by 1 base and J by 2 bases, and 7 bases separated the two germline ends.

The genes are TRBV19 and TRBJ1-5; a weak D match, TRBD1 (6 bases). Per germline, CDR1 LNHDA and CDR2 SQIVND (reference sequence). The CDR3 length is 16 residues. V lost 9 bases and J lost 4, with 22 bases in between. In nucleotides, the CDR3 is TGTGCCAGCTCACCAAATTCCAGGACAGATAATCAGCCCCAGCATTTT. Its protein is CASSPNSRTDNQPQHF.

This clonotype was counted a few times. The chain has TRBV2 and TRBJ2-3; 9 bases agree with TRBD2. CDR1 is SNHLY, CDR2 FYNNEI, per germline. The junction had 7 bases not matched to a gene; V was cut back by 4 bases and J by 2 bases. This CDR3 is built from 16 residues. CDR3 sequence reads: CASSGVAGDITDTQYF. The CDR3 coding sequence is TGTGCCAGCAGTGGAGTAGCGGGGGATATCACAGATACGCAGTATTTT.

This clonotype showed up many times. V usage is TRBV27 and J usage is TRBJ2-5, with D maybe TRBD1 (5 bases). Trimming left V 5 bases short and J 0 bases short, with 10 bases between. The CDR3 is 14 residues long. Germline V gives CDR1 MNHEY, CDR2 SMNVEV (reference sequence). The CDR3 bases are TGTGCCAGCAGTCCACTGACAGACCAAGAGACCCAGTACTTC. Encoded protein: CASSPLTDQETQYF.

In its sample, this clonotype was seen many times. For the CDR3, the DNA is TGTGCCAGCAGCCCTTGGGGAGGCGGCTACACCTTC. Its translation: CASSPWGGGYTF. The V and J genes are TRBV12-3 or TRBV12-4 and TRBJ1-2; no reliable D call. The CDR3 runs 12 residues. V was shortened by 6 bases and J by 8 bases, with 13 bases between the two germline ends.

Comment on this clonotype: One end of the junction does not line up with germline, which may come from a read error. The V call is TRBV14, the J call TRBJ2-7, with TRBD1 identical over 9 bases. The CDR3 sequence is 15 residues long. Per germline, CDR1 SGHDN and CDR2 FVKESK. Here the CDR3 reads CASSHPTGGVYGQYF. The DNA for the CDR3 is TGTGCCAGCAGCCACCCTACAGGGGGCGTGTACGGGCAGTACTTC.

CDR3 in DNA: TGTGCCTGGGCTGGACAGGGTTCGAGCGAGCAGTACTTC. Protein sequence: CAWAGQGSSEQYF. This chain connects TRBV7-8 to TRBJ2-7; 8 nucleotides align to TRBD1. J lost 6 bases, V lost 11 bases, and 12 bases had no gene match. Germline values: CDR1 SGHVS, CDR2 FQNEAQ. The CDR3 has 13 amino acids.

CDR3: CASSDRVFPRTLHF. DNA for the CDR3: TGCGCCAGCAGTGATCGGGTCTTCCCACGAACCCTCCACTTT. The J gene is TRBJ1-6, the V gene TRBV10-2, with no clear D. Germline-derived CDR1 and CDR2 are WSHSY and SAAADI. V lost 3 bases to trimming and J lost 14 bases, with 17 bases between them. The CDR3 sequence is 14 residues long.

The DNA of the CDR3 is TGTGCCAGCAGTGGGACCCGGGGTGGGTATGGCTACACCTTC. It translates to CASSGTRGGYGYTF. This chain uses TRBV6-2 or TRBV6-3 with TRBJ1-2; possibly TRBD1 for D (5 bases). V lost 5 bases and J 5 bases, leaving 15 bases between the germline ends. The CDR3 loop spans 14 amino acids. Looked up from germline, CDR1 is MNHEY and CDR2 is SVGEGT.

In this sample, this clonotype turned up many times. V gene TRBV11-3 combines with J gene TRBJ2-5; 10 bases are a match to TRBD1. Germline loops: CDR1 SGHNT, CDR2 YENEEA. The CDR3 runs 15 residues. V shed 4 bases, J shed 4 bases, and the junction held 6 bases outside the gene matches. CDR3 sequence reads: CASSSTGGSGETQYF. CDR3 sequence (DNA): TGTGCCAGCAGCTCGACAGGGGGCTCGGGAGAGACCCAGTACTTC.